This TCR beta chain was profiled in a study of cytomegalovirus exposure and HLA in healthy donors. Background on the study: Samples from HLA-typed donors yielded about 85 million unique TCRs in an early data release. Study results and caveats: V- and J-gene trimming of TCR beta was linked (in a later analysis) to a missense DCLRE1C variant.

The primer mix had 60 Vbeta and 13 Jbeta primers. The data were produced by immunoSEQ multiplex PCR, yet TCRdb's version contains in-frame clones alone and is incomplete. The sample records some 57,000 clones, 70% to 90% being singletons. Germline V gives CDR1 SGHRS, CDR2 YFSETQ. The CDR3 loop spans 16 amino acids. The V gene lost 6 bases and the J gene lost 2 bases, with 17 bases spanning the gap. On this clone itself: The antigen remains undetermined.

The chain recombines TRBV5-1 with TRBJ2-2, with TRBD2 as a possible D gene (6 bases). Sequencing input: PBMCs. The receptor's source is a man aged 25 to 45 in good health and CMV-seropositive. The DNA of the CDR3 is TGCGCCAGCACCCGGGATCAGGGAGGAAACACCGGGGAGCTGTTTTTT. Its translation: CASTRDQGGNTGELFF.